This is a list of T cell receptor beta chains from one sample in a study of shared clonotypes between healthy human individuals. This table comes from immunoSEQ multiplex PCR, and its TCRdb copy is limited to in-frame clones, with some not included. The sample contains around 2.3 million clones, about 94% of which appear only once. The sample comprised naive CD4+ T cells sorted from blood. These receptors were taken from a man younger than 35 in good health. Both conserved end residues are part of each CDR3. A D gene is named only where the DNA matches it firmly. Clone size is given for some rows only: seen once, a few or many times, or a class if the clone is expanded.

j_gene: TRBJ2-7
v_gene: TRBV6-1
abundance: NA
d_gene: NA
CDR3nt: TGTGCCAGCAGAGCCCGGGACTCCAGCTCCTACGAGCAGTACTTC
CDR3aa: CASRARDSSSYEQYF

j_gene: TRBJ2-2
v_gene: TRBV2
abundance: NA
d_gene: NA
CDR3nt: TGTGCCAGCAGGACGGGATTAGCAACCGGGGAGCTGTTTTTT
CDR3aa: CASRTGLATGELFF

j_gene: TRBJ1-1
v_gene: TRBV7-9
abundance: few
d_gene: NA
CDR3nt: TGTGCCAGCAGCTTAGGGGAGAACACTGAAGCTTTCTTT
CDR3aa: CASSLGENTEAFF

j_gene: TRBJ1-4
v_gene: TRBV28
abundance: NA
d_gene: NA
CDR3nt: TGTGCCAGCAGTGGCAGAAGTGAAAAACTGTTTTTT
CDR3aa: CASSGRSEKLFF

j_gene: TRBJ1-6
v_gene: TRBV5-4
abundance: NA
d_gene: NA
CDR3nt: TGTGCCAGCAGCGCTACTAACGGGGCAGCGAGCTCCTATAATTCACCCCTCCACTTT
CDR3aa: CASSATNGAASSYNSPLHF

j_gene: TRBJ2-2
v_gene: TRBV6-5
abundance: NA
d_gene: NA
CDR3nt: TGTGCCAGCACCACGCTTGGGAACACCGGGGAGCTGTTTTTT
CDR3aa: CASTTLGNTGELFF

j_gene: TRBJ1-2
v_gene: TRBV11-2
abundance: NA
d_gene: NA
CDR3nt: TGTGCCAGCAGCTTAACAGGGACTAACTATGGCTACACCTTC
CDR3aa: CASSLTGTNYGYTF

j_gene: TRBJ2-7
v_gene: TRBV19
abundance: NA
d_gene: NA
CDR3nt: TGTGCCAGTAGTACCATATCGACAGGCTCCTACGAGCAGTACTTC
CDR3aa: CASSTISTGSYEQYF

j_gene: TRBJ1-4
v_gene: TRBV19
abundance: NA
d_gene: TRBD1
CDR3nt: TGTGCCAGTAGTCGACAGGGCTATGAAAAACTGTTTTTT
CDR3aa: CASSRQGYEKLFF

j_gene: TRBJ2-3
v_gene: TRBV19
abundance: NA
d_gene: NA
CDR3nt: TGTGCCAGTAGTATAGATGTGGTGGGGGCAAGCACAGATACGCAGTATTTT
CDR3aa: CASSIDVVGASTDTQYF

j_gene: TRBJ2-2
v_gene: TRBV11-3
abundance: NA
d_gene: NA
CDR3nt: TGTGCCAGCAGCTTATCCGACAGCGGGGAGCTGTTTTTT
CDR3aa: CASSLSDSGELFF

j_gene: TRBJ1-2
v_gene: TRBV5-4
abundance: once
d_gene: TRBD1
CDR3nt: TGTGCCAGCAGCTTGGCCGACAGGGAGGTCTATGGCTACACCTTC
CDR3aa: CASSLADREVYGYTF

j_gene: TRBJ2-6
v_gene: TRBV7-2
abundance: NA
d_gene: NA
CDR3nt: TGTGCCAGCAGCTTAGGATCAGGGTCGGATGTCCTGACTTTC
CDR3aa: CASSLGSGSDVLTF

j_gene: TRBJ2-7
v_gene: TRBV4-1
abundance: NA
d_gene: NA
CDR3nt: TGCGCCAGCAGCCAAGTGGAGGGGGCAGGCGAGCAGTACTTC
CDR3aa: CASSQVEGAGEQYF

j_gene: TRBJ2-2
v_gene: TRBV5-1
abundance: NA
d_gene: NA
CDR3nt: TGCGCCAGCAGCTTGAACGGTAGAGCGAACACCGGGGAGCTGTTTTTT
CDR3aa: CASSLNGRANTGELFF

j_gene: TRBJ1-1
v_gene: TRBV7-9
abundance: NA
d_gene: TRBD1
CDR3nt: TGTGCCAGCAGTAGACCACAGGGGACCTCTGAAGCTTTCTTT
CDR3aa: CASSRPQGTSEAFF

j_gene: TRBJ2-5
v_gene: TRBV27
abundance: NA
d_gene: TRBD1
CDR3nt: TGTGCCAGCAGGGTCCTTGGGACAGGCCAAGAGACCCAGTACTTC
CDR3aa: CASRVLGTGQETQYF

j_gene: TRBJ1-1
v_gene: TRBV25-1
abundance: NA
d_gene: NA
CDR3nt: TGTGCCAGCAGGGACAGAAACACTGAAGCTTTCTTT
CDR3aa: CASRDRNTEAFF

j_gene: TRBJ2-7
v_gene: TRBV10-3
abundance: NA
d_gene: NA
CDR3nt: TGTGCCATCAGTCCGTCTTACGAGCAGTACTTC
CDR3aa: CAISPSYEQYF

j_gene: TRBJ2-2
v_gene: TRBV5-1
abundance: NA
d_gene: NA
CDR3nt: TGCGCCAGCAGCCCGTGGGACCTCACCACCGGGGAGCTGTTTTTT
CDR3aa: CASSPWDLTTGELFF

j_gene: TRBJ2-7
v_gene: TRBV7-8
abundance: NA
d_gene: TRBD2
CDR3nt: TGTGCCAGCAGCTTGGGACTAGCGGGAGACGCCTCCGAGCAGTACTTC
CDR3aa: CASSLGLAGDASEQYF

j_gene: TRBJ1-1
v_gene: TRBV27
abundance: NA
d_gene: TRBD1
CDR3nt: TGTGCCAGCAGTTTACTGGGACAGACGACTTTCTTT
CDR3aa: CASSLLGQTTFF

j_gene: TRBJ2-3
v_gene: TRBV7-9
abundance: NA
d_gene: NA
CDR3nt: TGTGCCAGCAGCTTAGCGGCTTTAGGTAGCACAGATACGCAGTATTTT
CDR3aa: CASSLAALGSTDTQYF

j_gene: TRBJ2-7
v_gene: TRBV6-6
abundance: NA
d_gene: NA
CDR3nt: TGTGCCAGCAGTTACTGGGGCGGGACGGCTCTTAACGAGCAGTACTTC
CDR3aa: CASSYWGGTALNEQYF

j_gene: TRBJ1-1
v_gene: TRBV7-2
abundance: NA
d_gene: NA
CDR3nt: TGTGCCAGCAGCTTAGCCTGGATGAACACTGAAGCTTTCTTT
CDR3aa: CASSLAWMNTEAFF

j_gene: TRBJ1-2
v_gene: TRBV6-5
abundance: NA
d_gene: NA
CDR3nt: TGTGCCACCTATACCACCGTTACCTTCTATGGCTACACCTTC
CDR3aa: CATYTTVTFYGYTF